The 9 T cell receptor beta chains listed next were all sequenced from one sample in a study of T cell repertoires in cytomegalovirus infection. Using its own MiXCR run on the reads, TCRdb lists one record per CDR3 protein. The sample records approximately 490,000 distinct CDR3 sequences, about 11% being singletons. The specimen was PBMCs. All receptors derive from a human donor in good health (CMV status not recorded). Some clones in this sample may be carry-over from other donors' samples.

In its sample, this clonotype was seen many times. The chain links TRBV29-1 to TRBJ2-1; D is undetermined. CDR1 is SQVTM, CDR2 ANQGSEA, per germline. The CDR3 extends over 13 amino acids. V dropped 4 bases and J dropped 0 bases, with 7 bases sitting between them. CDR3 sequence reads: CSVGVSSYNEQFF. CDR3 coding DNA: TGCAGCGTTGGGGTCAGCTCCTACAATGAGCAGTTCTTC.

This rearrangement joins TRBV20-1 to TRBJ2-4, with D tentatively TRBD1 or TRBD2 (5 bases each). CDR1 and CDR2 (germline): DFQATT, SNEGSKA (reference sequence). This CDR3 comprises 13 residues. The ends were cut back, 6 bases at V and 5 bases at J, with 14 bases in the middle. This chain's CDR3 is CSAEQRGENIQYF. The CDR3 bases are TGCAGTGCCGAGCAGCGAGGGGAAAACATTCAGTACTTC.

This clonotype has ten or more counts. Lacking the conserved final phenylalanine or tryptophan, this CDR3 likely reflects a read error. Because the CDR3's place on the DNA is in doubt, the DNA is left out and the CDR3 is given as listed by TCRdb. This sequence joins TRBV11-2 and TRBJ1-6; TRBD1 is the table's D call and was not checked against the DNA. The CDR3 has 8 amino acids, counting both end residues. Germline V gene data show CDR1 as SGHAT and CDR2 as FQNNGV. The CDR3 sequence: CASSQGTL.

This clonotype appeared many times. The rearrangement links TRBV3-1 to TRBJ1-3; no clear D. V lost 1 base and J lost 0, with 16 bases in between. The CDR3 loop spans 18 amino acids. Germline CDR1 is LGHDT and CDR2 is YNNKEL (reference sequence). The DNA for the CDR3 is TGTGCCAGCAGCCAAGTATTTCTACGGCAGGACTCTGGAAACACCATATATTTT. Translation gives CASSQVFLRQDSGNTIYF.

This clonotype was seen only a few times. The J gene is TRBJ2-7, the V gene TRBV7-2, with D maybe TRBD1 (5 bases). V lost 7 bases, J lost 4 bases, and 20 bases lay in between. Germline V gives CDR1 SGHTA, CDR2 FQGNSA. This CDR3 region has 15 residues. The CDR3 sequence: CASNHPRGWGYEQYF. CDR3 nucleotides: TGTGCCAGCAACCACCCAAGGGGATGGGGTTACGAGCAGTACTTC. The variable domain in full, completed from reference TRBV7-2 and TRBJ2-7, reads GAGVSQSPSNKVTEKGKDVELRCDPISGHTALYWYRQSLGQGLEFLIYFQGNSAPDKSGLPSDRFSAERTGGSVSTLTIQRTQQEDSAVYLCASNHPRGWGYEQYFGPGTRLTVT.

This clonotype was found a few times. The CDR3 DNA follows: TGTGCCAGCAAACTCCGGGACAGGACATATGGCTACACCTTC. Amino acids: CASKLRDRTYGYTF. The chain employs TRBV5-6 and TRBJ1-2, with 8 nucleotides matching TRBD1. The CDR3 sequence is 14 residues long. V was pared by 6 bases and J by 5 bases, with 9 bases of the junction left unmatched. CDR1 and CDR2 (germline): SGHDT, YYEEEE.

This clonotype has at least ten counts. This chain joins TRBV11-2 and TRBJ2-7; D might be TRBD1 or TRBD2, each matching 5 bases. Germline V CDR1 and CDR2: SGHAT, FQNNGV. V lost 0 bases to trimming and J lost 0 bases, with 9 bases between them. The CDR3 spans 15 residues. For the CDR3, the DNA is TGTGCCAGCAGCTTAGAGGCAGGGAGCTCCTACGAGCAGTACTTC. This sequence encodes CASSLEAGSSYEQYF.

This clonotype turned up a few times. The CDR3 DNA reads as TGTGCCAGCAGTTTAGCGGGACGGCTAGCCAAAAACATTCAGTACTTC. Its protein is CASSLAGRLAKNIQYF. V is TRBV12-3 or TRBV12-4 and J is TRBJ2-4, with D tentatively TRBD1 or TRBD2 (5 bases each). V gave up 0 bases and J gave up 0 bases, with 9 bases separating them. CDR3 length: 16 residues.

This clonotype was counted at least ten times. This chain links TRBV30 with TRBJ1-5, with TRBD1 as a possible D gene (6 bases). The CDR3 consists of 17 residues. Germline CDR1 reads GTSNPN; CDR2 reads SVGIG (reference sequence). V was cut by 1 base and J by 0 bases, with 16 bases left in between. CDR3 loop: CAWSGQDLLYSNQPQHF. CDR3 nucleotides: TGTGCCTGGAGTGGACAGGACCTCCTGTATAGCAATCAGCCCCAGCATTTT.